Following are 4 T cell receptor beta chains from one sample sequenced in a study of regulatory T cells in long-lasting Graves disease. Time point reported: persistent/refractory GD, antithyroid drugs over 5 years with positive TRAb. RNA extracted from PBMCs served as the sequencing template. The TCR beta library used iRepertoire HTBI primers with Arm-PCR amplification of CDR3. TCRdb redid the calling of the multiplex PCR reads with MiXCR, one entry per CDR3 protein. The repertoire holds roughly 500,000 distinct CDR3 sequences, with around a fifth as singletons. The sample here was peripheral blood mononuclear cells (PBMCs), taken when the disease was refractory, from a patient treated with antithyroid drugs. These TCRs come from a female donor with Graves disease.

This clonotype was detected only a few times. The rearrangement joins TRBV27 to TRBJ1-1, with D unclear. This CDR3 is 13 amino acids long. Germline V gives CDR1 MNHEY, CDR2 SMNVEV (reference sequence). The V end was cut by 3 bases, the J end by 5 bases, with 10 bases between. This chain's CDR3 is CASSFLARTEAFF. The CDR3 DNA is TGTGCCAGCAGTTTTTTGGCGAGGACTGAAGCTTTCTTT.

The J gene is TRBJ2-7, the V gene TRBV11-2; TRBD1 aligns across 7 bases. Unmatched junction bases numbered 16, after V lost 5 bases and J lost 9 bases. Germline lookup yields CDR1 SGHAT and CDR2 FQNNGV. The CDR3 is 15 amino acids. Written as DNA, the CDR3 is TGTGCCAGCAGCCTCCGTGGGACAGAATGGAGTAGGCAGTACTTC. Protein product: CASSLRGTEWSRQYF.

This clonotype was seen many times. The chain links TRBV7-2 to TRBJ2-7; D ambiguous. This CDR3 region has 15 residues. In germline, CDR1 is SGHTA, CDR2 FQGNSA. The V end was cut by 5 bases, the J end by 0 bases, with 14 bases between. The CDR3 sequence: CASSPKRSSSYEQYF. In DNA form, the CDR3 reads TGTGCCAGCAGCCCAAAGAGGTCTAGCTCCTACGAGCAGTACTTC. Supplemented by reference TRBV7-2 and TRBJ2-7, the full variable domain reads GAGVSQSPSNKVTEKGKDVELRCDPISGHTALYWYRQSLGQGLEFLIYFQGNSAPDKSGLPSDRFSAERTGGSVSTLTIQRTQQEDSAVYLCASSPKRSSSYEQYFGPGTRLTVT.

This clonotype showed up just a few times. This chain links TRBV7-2 with TRBJ1-2, with D unresolved. CDR3 size: 16 residues. Germline CDR1 reads SGHTA; CDR2 reads FQGNSA. With 1 base removed from V and 0 bases from J, the gap between germline ends came to 12 bases. The CDR3 protein is CASSLEAVSANYGYTF. CDR3 sequence (DNA): TGTGCCAGCAGCTTAGAAGCAGTATCCGCTAACTATGGCTACACCTTC. Filled out from reference TRBV7-2 and TRBJ1-2, the complete variable domain reads GAGVSQSPSNKVTEKGKDVELRCDPISGHTALYWYRQSLGQGLEFLIYFQGNSAPDKSGLPSDRFSAERTGGSVSTLTIQRTQQEDSAVYLCASSLEAVSANYGYTFGSGTRLTVV.